The entry below gives a single TCR beta chain sequence along with its context. This sample was taken from a study of blood T cell repertoires in COVID-19. Per the original data handling: For nucleated cells, counts were estimated from reference gene primer amplification. Assay: immunoSEQ multiplex PCR; the TCRdb copy retains only in-frame clones and omits some. The DNA gave D and trimming, while V, J and clone size come from that table. The data show about 480,000 clones, around nine tenths seen once. Participants, 18 to 89 years old, spanned approximately 25 US areas. Participants' reported clinical history set cohort assignment. In germline, CDR1 is SGDLS, CDR2 YYNGEE. V was clipped by 2 bases and J by 0 bases; unmatched bases: 2. There are 15 residues in the CDR3.

The V call is TRBV9, the J call TRBJ1-2, with 9 positions matching TRBD1. This clonotype was obtained from an older woman who had recovered from COVID-19. The sequencing input was PBMCs or T cells enriched from blood (not recorded which). CDR3 sequence reads: CASSVDRGANYGYTF. The CDR3 DNA follows: TGTGCCAGCAGCGTGGACAGGGGAGCTAACTATGGCTACACCTTC.